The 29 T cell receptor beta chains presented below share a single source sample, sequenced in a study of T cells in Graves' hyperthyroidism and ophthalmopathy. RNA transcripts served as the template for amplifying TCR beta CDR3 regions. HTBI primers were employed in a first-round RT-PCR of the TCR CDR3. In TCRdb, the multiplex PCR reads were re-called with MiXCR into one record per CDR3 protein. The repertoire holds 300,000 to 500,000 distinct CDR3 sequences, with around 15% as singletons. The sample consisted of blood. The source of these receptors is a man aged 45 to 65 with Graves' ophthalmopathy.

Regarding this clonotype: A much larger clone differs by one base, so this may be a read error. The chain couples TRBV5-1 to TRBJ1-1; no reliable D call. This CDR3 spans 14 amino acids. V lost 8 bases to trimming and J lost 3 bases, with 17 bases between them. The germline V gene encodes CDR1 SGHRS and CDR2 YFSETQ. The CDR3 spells CASTRHPEDTEAFF. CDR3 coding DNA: TGCGCCAGTACGCGGCACCCCGAGGACACTGAAGCTTTCTTT.

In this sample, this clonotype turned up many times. CDR3 DNA sequence: TGTGCCAGCAGCCAGTCCGGAACTAGCACAGATACGCAGTATTTT. This sequence encodes CASSQSGTSTDTQYF. The rearrangement links TRBV3-1 to TRBJ2-3; the D is unclear. V lost 3 bases and J 0 bases, leaving 10 bases between the germline ends. Germline CDR1 LGHDT, CDR2 YNNKEL (reference sequence). The CDR3 sequence is 15 residues long.

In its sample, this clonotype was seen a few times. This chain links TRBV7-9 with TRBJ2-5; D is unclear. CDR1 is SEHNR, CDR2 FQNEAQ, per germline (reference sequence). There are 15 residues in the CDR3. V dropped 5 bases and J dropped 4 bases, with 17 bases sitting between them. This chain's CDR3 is CASSQTKVGRETQYF. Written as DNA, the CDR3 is TGTGCCAGCAGCCAAACGAAGGTGGGTCGAGAGACCCAGTACTTC.

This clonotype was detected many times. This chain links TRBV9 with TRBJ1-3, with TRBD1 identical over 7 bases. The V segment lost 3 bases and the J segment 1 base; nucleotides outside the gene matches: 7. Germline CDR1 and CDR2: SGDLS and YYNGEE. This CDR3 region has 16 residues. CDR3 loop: CASSATGVDSGNTIYF. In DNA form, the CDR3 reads TGTGCCAGCAGCGCCACAGGGGTTGATTCTGGAAACACCATATATTTT.

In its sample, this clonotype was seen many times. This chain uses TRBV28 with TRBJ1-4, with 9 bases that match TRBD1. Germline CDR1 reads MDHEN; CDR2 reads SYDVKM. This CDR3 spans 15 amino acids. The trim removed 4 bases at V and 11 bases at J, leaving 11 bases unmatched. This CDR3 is CASSSMDRGLEKLFF. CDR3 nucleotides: TGTGCCAGCAGTTCTATGGACAGGGGATTGGAGAAACTGTTTTTT.

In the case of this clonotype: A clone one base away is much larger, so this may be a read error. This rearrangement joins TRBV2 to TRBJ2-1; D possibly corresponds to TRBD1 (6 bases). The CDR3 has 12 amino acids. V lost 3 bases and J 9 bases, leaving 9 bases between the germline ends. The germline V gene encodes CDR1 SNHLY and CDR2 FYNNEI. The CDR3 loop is CASSDQGTEQFF. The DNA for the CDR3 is TGTGCCAGCAGTGATCAGGGGACTGAGCAGTTCTTC.

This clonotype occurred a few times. CDR3: CASSLASANTGELFF. The CDR3 bases are TGTGCCAGCAGCTTGGCGTCCGCGAACACCGGGGAGCTGTTTTTT. The chain is built from TRBV5-4 and TRBJ2-2, with no clear D. Germline CDR1 is SGHNT and CDR2 is YYREEE (reference sequence). The CDR3 length is 15 residues. Trimming took off 0 bases at V and 0 bases at J, with 6 bases between the two ends.

CDR3 in amino acids: CSAESSLSTDTQYF. The CDR3 DNA reads as TGCAGTGCTGAAAGTTCCCTGAGCACAGATACGCAGTATTTT. This chain connects TRBV20-1 to TRBJ2-3; no clear D. CDR3 length: 14 amino acids. Looked up from germline, CDR1 is DFQATT and CDR2 is SNEGSKA (reference sequence). V shed 5 bases and J shed 0 bases, with 12 bases lying between them.

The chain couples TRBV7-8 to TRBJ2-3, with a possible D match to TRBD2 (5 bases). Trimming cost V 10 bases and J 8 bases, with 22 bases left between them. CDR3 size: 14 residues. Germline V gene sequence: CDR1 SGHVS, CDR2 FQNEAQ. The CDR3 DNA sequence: TGTGCCACCTCGGGGTACGTTTTATCATGTACGCAGTATTTT. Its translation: CATSGYVLSCTQYF.

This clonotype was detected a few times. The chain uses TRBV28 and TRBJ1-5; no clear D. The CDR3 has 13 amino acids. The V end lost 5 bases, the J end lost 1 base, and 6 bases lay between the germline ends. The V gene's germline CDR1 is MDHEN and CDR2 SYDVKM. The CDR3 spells CASSDDSNQPQHF. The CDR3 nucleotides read TGTGCCAGCAGTGATGACAGCAATCAGCCCCAGCATTTT. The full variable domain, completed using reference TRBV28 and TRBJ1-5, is DVKVTQSSRYLVKRTGEKVFLECVQDMDHENMFWYRQDPGLGLRLIYFSYDVKMKEKGDIPEGYSVSREKKERFSLILESASTNQTSMYLCASSDDSNQPQHFGDGTRLSIL.

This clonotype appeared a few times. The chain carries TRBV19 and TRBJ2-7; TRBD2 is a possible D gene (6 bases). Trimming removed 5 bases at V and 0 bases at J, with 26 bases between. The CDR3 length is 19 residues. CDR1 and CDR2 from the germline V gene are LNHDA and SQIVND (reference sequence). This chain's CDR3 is CASSPFAGSGTSSSYEQYF. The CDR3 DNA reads TGTGCCAGTAGTCCCTTCGCAGGGTCCGGGACTTCCAGCTCCTACGAGCAGTACTTC.

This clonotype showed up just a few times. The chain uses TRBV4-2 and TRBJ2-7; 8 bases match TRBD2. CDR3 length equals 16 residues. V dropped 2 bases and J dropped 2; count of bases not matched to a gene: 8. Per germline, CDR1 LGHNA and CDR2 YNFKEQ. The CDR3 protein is CASSQRGPGLAYEQYF. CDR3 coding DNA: TGTGCCAGCAGCCAAAGGGGCCCGGGACTAGCCTACGAGCAGTACTTC.

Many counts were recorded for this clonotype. The CDR3 here is CSVKRGLQETQYF. The DNA of the CDR3 is TGCAGTGTGAAGCGGGGTCTCCAAGAGACCCAGTACTTC. The J gene is TRBJ2-5, the V gene TRBV20-1; 7 bases map to TRBD2. Germline V gene sequence: CDR1 DFQATT, CDR2 SNEGSKA (reference sequence). Trimming cost V 7 bases and J 1 base; bases outside gene matches: 6. CDR3 length: 13 residues.

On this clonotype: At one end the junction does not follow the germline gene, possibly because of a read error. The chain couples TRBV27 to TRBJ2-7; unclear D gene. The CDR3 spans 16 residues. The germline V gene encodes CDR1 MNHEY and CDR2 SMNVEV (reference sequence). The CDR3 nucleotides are TGTGCCAGCGAATACCATAGACTTGGTCGGGTCTACGTGCAGTACTTC. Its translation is CASEYHRLGRVYVQYF.

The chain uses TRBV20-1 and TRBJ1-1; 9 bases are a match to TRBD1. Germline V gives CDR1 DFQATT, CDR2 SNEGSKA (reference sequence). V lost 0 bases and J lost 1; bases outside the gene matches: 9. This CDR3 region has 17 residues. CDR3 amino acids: CSARDRIRGQGNTEAFF. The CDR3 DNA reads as TGCAGTGCTAGAGATCGTATCCGGGGACAGGGGAACACTGAAGCTTTCTTT.

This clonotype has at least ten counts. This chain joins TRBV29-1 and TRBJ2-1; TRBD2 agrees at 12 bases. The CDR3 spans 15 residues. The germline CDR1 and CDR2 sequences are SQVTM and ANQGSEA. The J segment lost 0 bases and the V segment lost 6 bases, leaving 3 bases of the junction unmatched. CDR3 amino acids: CSVVTSGSSYNEQFF. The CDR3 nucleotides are TGCAGCGTAGTGACTAGCGGGAGCTCCTACAATGAGCAGTTCTTC.

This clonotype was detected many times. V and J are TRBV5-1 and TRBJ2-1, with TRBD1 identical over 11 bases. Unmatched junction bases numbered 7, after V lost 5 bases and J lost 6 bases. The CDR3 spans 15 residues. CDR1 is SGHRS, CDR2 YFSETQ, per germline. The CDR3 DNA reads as TGCGCCAGCAGTTTCTTTGGGACAGGGGGCAATGAGCAGTTCTTC. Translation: CASSFFGTGGNEQFF.

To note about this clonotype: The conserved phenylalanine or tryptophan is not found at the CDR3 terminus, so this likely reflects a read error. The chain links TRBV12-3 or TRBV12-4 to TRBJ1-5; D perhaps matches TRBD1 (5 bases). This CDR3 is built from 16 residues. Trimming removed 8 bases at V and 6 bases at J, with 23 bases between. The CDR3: CASQRGRRAGTQPQHL. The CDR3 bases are TGTGCCAGCCAACGGGGTAGGAGAGCCGGGACTCAGCCCCAGCATCTT.

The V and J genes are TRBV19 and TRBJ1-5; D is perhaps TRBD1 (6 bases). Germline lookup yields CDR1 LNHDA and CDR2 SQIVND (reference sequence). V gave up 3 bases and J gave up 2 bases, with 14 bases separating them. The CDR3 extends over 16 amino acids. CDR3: CASSMSRGSGNQPQHF. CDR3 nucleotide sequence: TGTGCCAGTAGTATGTCAAGGGGGTCGGGCAATCAGCCCCAGCATTTT. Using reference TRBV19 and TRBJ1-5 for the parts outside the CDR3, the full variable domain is DGGITQSPKYLFRKEGQNVTLSCEQNLNHDAMYWYRQDPGQGLRLIYYSQIVNDFQKGDIAEGYSVSREKKESFPLTVTSAQKNPTAFYLCASSMSRGSGNQPQHFGDGTRLSIL.

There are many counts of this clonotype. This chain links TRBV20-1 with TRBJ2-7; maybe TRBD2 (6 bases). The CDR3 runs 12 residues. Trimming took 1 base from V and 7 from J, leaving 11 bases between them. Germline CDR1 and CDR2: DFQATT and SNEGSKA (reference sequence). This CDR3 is CSARVDRGEQYF. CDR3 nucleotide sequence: TGCAGTGCTAGAGTGGACCGGGGGGAGCAGTACTTC.

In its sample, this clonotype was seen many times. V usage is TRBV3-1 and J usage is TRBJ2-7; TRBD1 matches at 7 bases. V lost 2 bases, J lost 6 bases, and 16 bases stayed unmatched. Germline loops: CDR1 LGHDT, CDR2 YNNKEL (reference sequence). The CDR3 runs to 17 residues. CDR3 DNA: TGTGCCAGCAGCCAATTCGTTGACAGGGACATAACCGCCGAGCAGTACTTC. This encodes CASSQFVDRDITAEQYF.

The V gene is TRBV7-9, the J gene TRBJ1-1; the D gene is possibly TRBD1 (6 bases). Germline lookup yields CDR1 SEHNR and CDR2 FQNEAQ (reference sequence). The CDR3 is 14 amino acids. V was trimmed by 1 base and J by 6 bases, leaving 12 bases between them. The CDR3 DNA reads TGTGCCAGCAGCTTAGTAAGCAGGGGCGCTGAAGCTTTCTTT. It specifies CASSLVSRGAEAFF. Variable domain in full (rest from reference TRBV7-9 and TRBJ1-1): DTGVSQNPRHKITKRGQNVTFRCDPISEHNRLYWYRQTLGQGPEFLTYFQNEAQLEKSRLLSDRFSAERPKGSFSTLEIQRTEQGDSAMYLCASSLVSRGAEAFFGQGTRLTVV.

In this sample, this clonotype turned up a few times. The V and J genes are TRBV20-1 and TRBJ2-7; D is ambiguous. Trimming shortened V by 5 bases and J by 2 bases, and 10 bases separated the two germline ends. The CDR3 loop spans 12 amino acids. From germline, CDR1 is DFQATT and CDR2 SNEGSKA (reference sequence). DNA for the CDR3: TGCAGTGCTCGTGTCTCGCCCTACGAGCAGTACTTC. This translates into CSARVSPYEQYF.

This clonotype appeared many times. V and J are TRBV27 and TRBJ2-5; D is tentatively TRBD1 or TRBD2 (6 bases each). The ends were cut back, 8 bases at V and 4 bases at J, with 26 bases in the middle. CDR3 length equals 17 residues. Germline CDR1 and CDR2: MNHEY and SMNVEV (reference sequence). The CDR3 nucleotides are TGTGCCAGCCCGACCCCGGGGAGCGGAGGGGGGCCAGAGACCCAGTACTTC. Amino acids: CASPTPGSGGGPETQYF.

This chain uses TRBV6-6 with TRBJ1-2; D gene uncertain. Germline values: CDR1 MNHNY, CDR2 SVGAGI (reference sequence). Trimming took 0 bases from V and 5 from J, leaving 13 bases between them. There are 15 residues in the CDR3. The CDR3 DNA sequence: TGTGCCAGCAGTTACTCGAGATCCCGAAGATATGGCTACACCTTC. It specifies CASSYSRSRRYGYTF.

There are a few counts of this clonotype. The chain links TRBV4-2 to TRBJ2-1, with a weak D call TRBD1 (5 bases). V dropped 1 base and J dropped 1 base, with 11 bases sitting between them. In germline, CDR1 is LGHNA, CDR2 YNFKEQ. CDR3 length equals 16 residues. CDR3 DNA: TGTGCCAGCAGCCAAGCAGGGAAGGTATCCTACAATGAGCAGTTCTTC. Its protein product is CASSQAGKVSYNEQFF.

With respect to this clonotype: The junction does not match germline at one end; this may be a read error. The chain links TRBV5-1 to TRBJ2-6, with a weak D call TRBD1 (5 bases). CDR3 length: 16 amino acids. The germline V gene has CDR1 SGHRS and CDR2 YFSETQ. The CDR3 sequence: CASSLTGSSEANVLTF. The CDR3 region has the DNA TGCGCCAGCAGCTTGACAGGTAGCTCTGAGGCCAACGTCCTGACTTTC.

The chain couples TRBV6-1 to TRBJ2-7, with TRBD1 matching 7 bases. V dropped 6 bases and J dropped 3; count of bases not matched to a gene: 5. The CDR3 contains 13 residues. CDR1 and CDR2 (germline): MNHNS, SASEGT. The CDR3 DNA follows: TGTGCCAGCAGGATGGCAGGGGGCTACGAGCAGTACTTC. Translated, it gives CASRMAGGYEQYF.

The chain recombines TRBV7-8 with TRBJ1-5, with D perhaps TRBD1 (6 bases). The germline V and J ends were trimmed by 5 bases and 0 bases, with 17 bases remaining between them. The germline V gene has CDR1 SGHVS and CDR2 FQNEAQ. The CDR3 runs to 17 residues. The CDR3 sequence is CASSQLQGRNSNQPQHF. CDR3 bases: TGTGCCAGCAGCCAGTTACAGGGTAGAAATAGCAATCAGCCCCAGCATTTT.